Listed below are T cell receptor beta chains from one sample, sequenced in a study of T-cell memory formation after mild COVID-19. MiXCR, applied by TCRdb to the 5' RACE reads, yields one record per CDR3 protein. The sample holds under 450,000 distinct CDR3 sequences, around 14% seen once. Sequences were obtained from PBMCs or a T cell subset sorted from them (not recorded which). These receptors were obtained from a man aged 18 to 30 who had mild COVID-19 (a few samples of this study predate the infection). Cell type and time point are not known. Both conserved end residues are part of each CDR3. The order of the fields is D gene, V gene, J gene, clone size, CDR3 protein, CDR3 DNA. The D gene is left open where the match is weak. Expanded clones are given a class, and other clones once, few, many or no size at all.

TRBD1,TRBV7-9,TRBJ1-1,few,CASSSPDRANTEAFF,TGTGCCAGCAGCTCCCCAGACAGGGCGAACACTGAAGCTTTCTTT
.,TRBV6-2/TRBV6-3,TRBJ1-2,.,CASSYSTGGKHYGYTF,TGTGCCAGCAGTTACTCGACGGGGGGAAAGCACTATGGCTACACCTTC
TRBD2,TRBV7-6,TRBJ2-7,.,CASSPRTRGLGEQYF,TGTGCCAGCAGCCCACGGACTAGAGGGCTAGGGGAGCAGTACTTC
.,TRBV18,TRBJ1-4,.,CASSPDLGPGEKLFF,TGTGCCAGCTCACCAGATCTGGGGCCGGGAGAAAAACTGTTTTTT
.,TRBV12-5,TRBJ2-3,.,CASGLVVGGLPTQYF,TGTGCTAGTGGTTTGGTAGTGGGGGGCCTACCCACGCAGTATTTT
.,TRBV9,TRBJ1-2,.,CASSVAGDYGYTF,TGTGCCAGCAGCGTAGCCGGGGACTATGGCTACACCTTC
.,TRBV10-2,TRBJ2-3,many,CASSEWVAGTDTQYF,TGCGCCAGCAGTGAGTGGGTAGCGGGCACAGATACGCAGTATTTT
TRBD1,TRBV20-1,TRBJ1-5,few,CSARPTGESNQPQHF,TGCAGTGCTAGACCGACAGGGGAGAGCAATCAGCCCCAGCATTTT
TRBD1,TRBV27,TRBJ2-7,few,CASQRDEGGTYEQYF,TGTGCCAGCCAGAGGGACGAAGGGGGCACCTACGAGCAGTACTTC
.,TRBV7-9,TRBJ2-3,few,CASSLAGTVRVGQYF,TGTGCCAGCAGCTTAGCAGGGACGGTCAGGGTCGGGCAGTATTTT
.,TRBV4-1,TRBJ1-4,few,CASSQEWDHVEKLFF,TGCGCCAGCAGCCAAGAATGGGACCACGTGGAAAAACTGTTTTTT
.,TRBV18,TRBJ1-3,.,CASSRPGWTGNTIYF,TGTGCCAGCTCACGCCCAGGGTGGACTGGAAACACCATATATTTT
.,TRBV4-1,TRBJ1-1,.,CASSQGFERISEAFF,TGCGCCAGCAGCCAAGGTTTCGAGAGGATCTCTGAAGCTTTCTTT
.,TRBV12-5,TRBJ1-3,.,CASGPLSEFSGNTIYF,TGTGCTAGTGGTCCCCTATCCGAGTTCTCTGGAAACACCATATATTTT
TRBD1,TRBV4-1,TRBJ2-2,few,CASSGTGAGSGELFF,TGCGCCAGCAGCGGGACAGGGGCGGGTTCCGGGGAGCTGTTTTTT
.,TRBV6-2/TRBV6-3,TRBJ2-2,.,CASRGVGAGELFF,TGTGCCAGCAGAGGCGTGGGGGCCGGGGAGCTGTTTTTT
.,TRBV24-1,TRBJ2-1,.,CATSALDRDNEQFF,TGTGCCACCAGTGCTTTGGACAGAGACAATGAGCAGTTCTTC
.,TRBV5-1,TRBJ1-3,few,CASSPPGGAGGNTIYF,TGCGCCAGCAGCCCCCCGGGCGGGGCCGGTGGAAACACCATATATTTT
.,TRBV12-3/TRBV12-4,TRBJ1-5,few,CASSPRTDQPQHF,TGTGCCAGCAGTCCCCGGACAGATCAGCCCCAGCATTTT
TRBD1,TRBV6-5,TRBJ1-6,few,CASSYATGAIASPLHF,TGTGCCAGCAGTTACGCGACAGGGGCTATCGCTTCACCCCTCCACTTT
TRBD2,TRBV5-1,TRBJ2-5,few,CASRGTSGAKGETQYF,TGCGCCAGCAGGGGGACTAGCGGGGCGAAGGGAGAGACCCAGTACTTC
TRBD2,TRBV7-2,TRBJ2-5,many,CASSLRRGAAARETQYF,TGTGCCAGCAGCTTAAGGCGGGGGGCCGCGGCTCGCGAGACCCAGTACTTC
TRBD2,TRBV4-3,TRBJ2-1,few,CASSQERTRGEQFF,TGCGCCAGCAGCCAAGAAAGGACTAGAGGTGAGCAGTTCTTC
TRBD1,TRBV4-3,TRBJ2-7,.,CASSQRTGEPYEQYF,TGCGCCAGCAGCCAACGGACAGGGGAGCCCTACGAGCAGTACTTC
.,TRBV12-3/TRBV12-4,TRBJ2-5,many,CASSWGYDVQETQYF,TGTGCCAGCAGTTGGGGCTATGACGTCCAAGAGACCCAGTACTTC
.,TRBV10-2,TRBJ2-7,few,CASSEPGKSSYEQYF,TGCGCCAGCAGTGAGCCAGGGAAAAGCTCCTACGAGCAGTACTTC
TRBD1,TRBV25-1,TRBJ2-7,few,CASSGFPGTGGPSEQYF,TGTGCCAGCAGTGGGTTTCCCGGGACAGGGGGGCCGTCCGAGCAGTACTTC
TRBD2,TRBV9,TRBJ2-1,.,CASSVGGLGLNEQFF,TGTGCCAGCAGCGTAGGGGGACTAGGGCTCAATGAGCAGTTCTTC
TRBD2,TRBV5-1,TRBJ2-1,few,CASSLELAGIRHEQFF,TGCGCCAGCAGCTTGGAACTAGCGGGGATTAGACACGAGCAGTTCTTC
.,TRBV20-1,TRBJ1-5,few,CSARGAQVDNQPQHF,TGCAGTGCTAGAGGGGCCCAGGTAGACAATCAGCCCCAGCATTTT
.,TRBV5-5,TRBJ2-1,few,CASSSLSDEQFF,TGTGCCAGCAGCTCGCTCAGCGATGAGCAGTTCTTC
.,TRBV7-3,TRBJ2-1,.,CASSLKGRVSYNEQFF,TGTGCCAGCAGCTTAAAGGGTAGGGTCTCCTACAATGAGCAGTTCTTC
.,TRBV6-6,TRBJ2-1,few,CARRGSYCHEQFF,TGTGCCAGGAGGGGATCCTACTGCCATGAGCAGTTCTTC
.,TRBV28,TRBJ1-2,.,CASKGSPYGYTF,TGTGCCAGCAAAGGCTCACCGTACGGCTACACCTTC
.,TRBV24-1,TRBJ2-2,.,CATSGAESTGELFF,TGTGCCACCAGCGGGGCAGAATCCACCGGGGAGCTGTTTTTT
.,TRBV4-2,TRBJ2-1,few,CASSQAYPSGAAYNEQFF,TGTGCCAGCAGCCAAGCGTATCCCTCGGGGGCCGCCTACAATGAGCAGTTCTTC
.,TRBV7-3,TRBJ2-5,.,CASTLGRPLGEKTQYF,TGTGCCAGCACCCTGGGGAGACCGCTAGGTGAAAAGACCCAGTACTTC
.,TRBV2,TRBJ2-7,.,CASSVGQGLTEQYF,TGTGCCAGCAGTGTTGGTCAGGGGCTTACCGAGCAGTACTTC
TRBD2,TRBV4-3,TRBJ2-1,many,CASSQARGGWGEQFF,TGCGCCAGCAGCCAAGCACGGGGGGGCTGGGGTGAGCAGTTCTTC
TRBD2,TRBV7-2,TRBJ2-5,few,CASSLGTSSETQYF,TGTGCCAGCAGCTTGGGGACTAGTTCGGAGACCCAGTACTTC
.,TRBV5-1,TRBJ2-2,few,CASSLVGAYTGELFF,TGCGCCAGCAGCTTGGTGGGGGCTTACACCGGGGAGCTGTTTTTT
.,TRBV24-1,TRBJ2-1,many,CATSDTLVSEQFF,TGTGCCACCAGTGATACACTAGTATCTGAGCAGTTCTTC
TRBD1,TRBV20-1,TRBJ1-5,once,CSATQTGGSNQPQHF,TGCAGTGCTACTCAGACAGGGGGAAGCAATCAGCCCCAGCATTTT
TRBD2,TRBV7-3,TRBJ2-1,.,CASSFRLAGSNEQFF,TGTGCCAGCAGCTTCCGACTAGCGGGGAGTAATGAGCAGTTCTTC
TRBD2,TRBV11-1,TRBJ2-1,many,CASSVTSGGYNEQFF,TGTGCCAGCAGCGTAACTAGCGGGGGGTACAATGAGCAGTTCTTC
.,TRBV15,TRBJ1-4,.,CATSRDEKGKVKLFF,TGTGCCACCAGCAGAGATGAGAAGGGGAAGGTAAAACTGTTTTTT
.,TRBV25-1,TRBJ2-7,few,CASSEYTGNYEQYF,TGTGCCAGCAGTGAATATACCGGGAACTACGAGCAGTACTTC
.,TRBV27,TRBJ2-5,.,CASSRGRRQETQYF,TGTGCCAGCAGTCGAGGGCGTAGGCAAGAGACCCAGTACTTC
.,TRBV20-1,TRBJ1-2,few,CSAKGLEDYGYTF,TGCAGTGCTAAAGGGTTGGAAGACTATGGCTACACCTTC
TRBD1,TRBV5-1,TRBJ1-6,.,CASSPGTGGRSPLHF,TGCGCCAGCAGCCCGGGGACAGGGGGCCGATCACCCCTCCACTTT
.,TRBV9,TRBJ2-5,few,CASSRGLGISGEETQYF,TGTGCCAGCAGCCGGGGGTTGGGGATTTCAGGCGAAGAGACCCAGTACTTC
.,TRBV20-1,TRBJ1-1,.,CSARDPPTAFF,TGCAGTGCTAGAGACCCCCCGACGGCTTTCTTT
.,TRBV20-1,TRBJ2-5,few,CSALGETQYF,TGCAGTGCTCTGGGAGAGACCCAGTACTTC
TRBD1,TRBV18,TRBJ2-3,.,CASSPGQGAPPDTQYF,TGTGCCAGCTCACCCGGACAGGGGGCGCCCCCAGATACGCAGTATTTT
.,TRBV10-3,TRBJ2-7,many,CAISEISEEQYF,TGTGCCATCAGTGAGATTTCGGAAGAGCAGTACTTC